This TCR beta chain derives from a study of beta chain features in type 1 diabetes. Study-wide points: Shorter TCRB CDR3s, moderately but significantly so, marked every one of the four CD4+ subsets in Type 1 diabetes patients. Patients' naive, central memory and Treg TCRB repertoires seemed closer to one another than those of healthy donors. Fewer junction insertions and more nucleotide deletions appeared in type 1 diabetes patients.

As for this clone: What it binds is not known.

The CDR3 length is 14 residues. V was cut by 1 base and J by 4 bases, with 10 bases left in between. Germline CDR1 and CDR2: SGHTA and FQGNSA. The whole isolated RNA underwent reverse transcription, so sequencing captured expressed TCRB transcripts. The repertoire was sequenced with immunoSEQ multiplex PCR; TCRdb's copy has only in-frame clones and lacks some. The sample records fewer than 450,000 clones, approximately 13% being singletons. Markers CD45RO/CCR7/CD25/CD127/CD95/CD27 served to sort CD4+ naive, central memory, regulatory and stem cell-like memory cells. The chain recombines TRBV7-2 with TRBJ1-2; possible D gene TRBD1, 5 bases. Source material: naive CD4+ T cells from blood. The sequence came from a woman between 18 and 29 years old with type 1 diabetes. CDR3 in amino acids: CASSLVGQGYGYTF. DNA for the CDR3: TGTGCCAGCAGCTTAGTGGGGCAGGGCTATGGCTACACCTTC.